This passage covers 11 T cell receptor beta chains from one sample sequenced in a study of blood T cell repertoires in COVID-19. Assay used: immunoSEQ multiplex PCR; TCRdb lists only in-frame clones, some missing. Seen here are roughly 250,000 clones, approximately 83% observed once, and the top ten hold about 3.8%. Sequencing was carried out using PBMCs or T cells enriched from blood (not recorded which). These receptors were taken from a woman aged 35 to 49 who had been exposed to COVID-19.

The V and J genes are TRBV14 and TRBJ2-3, with 13 bases fitting TRBD2. This CDR3 region has 16 residues. The junction had 1 base not matched to a gene; V was cut back by 0 bases and J by 4 bases. CDR1 and CDR2 (germline): SGHDN, FVKESK. The CDR3 region has the DNA TGTGCCAGCAGCCAAGAAGGGACTAGCGGGGCAGATACGCAGTATTTT. Its translation: CASSQEGTSGADTQYF.

The table lists this clone with a few counts. The chain recombines TRBV7-2 with TRBJ1-4; weak D call: TRBD1 (6 bases). The CDR3 runs to 16 residues. V was pared by 6 bases and J by 4 bases, with 18 bases between. Germline lookup yields CDR1 SGHTA and CDR2 FQGNSA. The CDR3 sequence: CASRRASQGINEKLFF. The CDR3, as DNA: TGTGCCAGCAGGCGCGCGAGTCAGGGGATTAATGAAAAACTGTTTTTT.

This chain connects TRBV7-9 to TRBJ1-1; perhaps TRBD1 as D (5 bases). Germline V gene data show CDR1 as SEHNR and CDR2 as FQNEAQ (reference sequence). CDR3 length equals 15 residues. Trimming stripped 0 bases from V and 7 bases from J, with 15 bases between. CDR3 nucleotide sequence: TGTGCCAGCAGCTTAGCGCTTTCGGGCAGGGTTGAAGCTTTCTTT. Translated: CASSLALSGRVEAFF.

V gene TRBV5-1 combines with J gene TRBJ2-2; 7 positions match TRBD1. Trimming removed 1 base from V and 6 bases from J; junction bases left unmatched: 9. There are 16 residues in the CDR3. From germline, CDR1 is SGHRS and CDR2 YFSETQ. The CDR3 DNA reads TGCGCCAGCAGCTTGACCCCCTCCCAGGGGGCCGGGGAGCTGTTTTTT. It specifies CASSLTPSQGAGELFF.

V gene TRBV18 combines with J gene TRBJ2-5; no reliable D call. The CDR3 covers 15 residues. V was trimmed by 1 base and J by 7 bases, leaving 16 bases between them. Germline CDR1 is KGHSH and CDR2 is LQKENI. The CDR3 here is CASSPLETSRGTQYF. The CDR3 DNA reads TGTGCCAGCTCACCACTGGAGACCTCTAGAGGGACCCAGTACTTC.

V is TRBV7-6 and J is TRBJ2-5, with D possibly TRBD2 on 6 matching bases. Trimming left V 5 bases short and J 5 bases short, with 15 bases between. Per germline, CDR1 SGHVS and CDR2 FNYEAQ. This CDR3 is built from 14 residues. The CDR3 here is CASSPPGGWETQYF. The CDR3 DNA follows: TGTGCCAGCAGCCCCCCCGGGGGATGGGAGACCCAGTACTTC.

This chain connects TRBV2 to TRBJ2-1, with D possibly being TRBD2 (7 bases). Germline CDR1 SNHLY, CDR2 FYNNEI. Trimming stripped 7 bases from V and 4 bases from J, with 17 bases between. The CDR3 sequence is 15 residues long. The CDR3, as DNA: TGTGCCAGCACAAAGGTGGGGGGGCGGTACAATGAGCAGTTCTTC. It specifies CASTKVGGRYNEQFF.

This clone was seen a few times. The genes are TRBV28 and TRBJ1-5, with D hard to call. The CDR3 totals 15 residues. V was trimmed by 9 bases and J by 7 bases, leaving 22 bases between them. Germline V gives CDR1 MDHEN, CDR2 SYDVKM. The CDR3 spells CASASSSGAKQPQHF. The CDR3 DNA follows: TGTGCCAGTGCAAGCTCTTCTGGAGCAAAACAGCCCCAGCATTTT.

The chain combines TRBV5-1 with TRBJ1-2, with D unresolved. Germline V gene sequence: CDR1 SGHRS, CDR2 YFSETQ. This CDR3 region has 13 residues. V shed 0 bases and J shed 6 bases, with 9 bases lying between them. CDR3 region: CASSLGSVDGYTF. The DNA of the CDR3 is TGCGCCAGCAGCTTGGGATCGGTCGATGGCTACACCTTC.

V and J are TRBV3-1 (or the pseudogene TRBV3-2) and TRBJ2-7; a possible D gene is TRBD1 (6 bases). Germline loops: CDR1 LGHDT, CDR2 YNNKEL (reference sequence). The CDR3 is 15 residues long. Trimming cost V 1 base and J 2 bases, with 12 bases left between them. DNA of the CDR3: TGTGCCAGCAGCCAAGCGGGACATAACGCCTACGAGCAGTACTTC. This codes for CASSQAGHNAYEQYF.

V gene TRBV7-2 combines with J gene TRBJ1-4, with D possibly TRBD1 on 5 matching bases. Germline values: CDR1 SGHTA, CDR2 FQGNSA. Deletions cut 2 bases from V and 8 bases from J, with 15 bases between. The CDR3 length is 15 residues. DNA of the CDR3: TGTGCCAGCAGCTTACAGGCCATGCGGGGGGAAAAACTGTTTTTT. It specifies CASSLQAMRGEKLFF.